This T cell receptor beta chain was captured by sequencing in a study of blood T cells in healthy people across ages. The study's findings and limits: Diversity of TCR beta per million T cells declined in a roughly linear way with age. Long-lived donors exceeded aged donors in naive CD4+ cells and diversity.

Per sample, a minimum of 7 million PBMCs were isolated. There were at least 5 micrograms of total RNA extracted from every sample. As concerns this clonotype: Its specificity is not known.

A second roughly 6 to 11 cycle PCR used barcoded and J-beta primers. TCRdb reanalysed the 5' RACE reads using MiXCR and keeps one entry per CDR3 protein. Of 1.5 million to 2 million distinct CDR3 sequences in the sample, 49% were seen once. This receptor was taken from a woman between 35 and 50 years old in good health. The sequenced sample was blood.

The CDR3 loop is CASSIESGTAYEQYF. The CDR3 DNA reads as TGTGCCAGCAGCATAGAATCCGGGACGGCCTACGAGCAGTACTTC. The chain couples TRBV5-5 to TRBJ2-7; perhaps D is TRBD1 or TRBD2 (5 bases each). The CDR3 has 15 residues. Looked up from germline, CDR1 is SGHKS and CDR2 is YYEKEE (reference sequence). Trimming pared 4 bases from V and 2 bases from J, leaving 16 bases between. Supplemented by reference TRBV5-5 and TRBJ2-7, the full variable domain reads DAGVTQSPTHLIKTRGQQVTLRCSPISGHKSVSWYQQVLGQGPQFIFQYYEKEERGRGNFPDRFSARQFPNYSSELNVNALLLGDSALYLCASSIESGTAYEQYFGPGTRLTVT.